Presented here are 32 T cell receptor beta chains from one specimen sequenced in a study of OX40 agonist ivuxolimab in advanced cancers. The assay was immunoSEQ multiplex PCR, and TCRdb's table has in-frame clones only and misses some. This sample has 20,000 to 25,000 clones, with over 80% found just once. This specimen was CD4+ or CD8+ T cells sorted from blood, taken in a trial of the OX40 agonist ivuxolimab. The receptors originated from an adult with an advanced solid tumor such as melanoma, head and neck, liver or kidney cancer.

The chain uses TRBV7-3 and TRBJ2-6; D could derive from TRBD1 or TRBD2 (5 bases each). Trimming cost V 4 bases and J 0 bases, with 7 bases left between them. The length of the CDR3 is 15 residues. CDR1 and CDR2 (germline): SGHTA, FQGTGA. The CDR3 protein is CASSWGSSGANVLTF. The CDR3 DNA sequence: TGTGCCAGCAGCTGGGGGTCCTCTGGGGCCAACGTCCTGACTTTC.

The chain joins TRBV30 to TRBJ1-4, with D hard to call. Germline V CDR1 and CDR2: GTSNPN, SVGIG (reference sequence). Deletions cut 0 bases from V and 4 bases from J, with 9 bases between. The CDR3 length is 14 residues. The CDR3 protein is CAWSVLQLNEKLFF. Written as DNA, the CDR3 is TGTGCCTGGAGTGTACTCCAGCTTAATGAAAAACTGTTTTTT.

V gene TRBV13 combines with J gene TRBJ2-2, with D hard to call. CDR1 is PRHDT and CDR2 is FYEKMQ in the germline V gene (reference sequence). The V end was cut by 0 bases, the J end by 4 bases, with 6 bases between. The CDR3 extends over 14 amino acids. The CDR3 sequence: CASSLGQLTGELFF. As DNA, the CDR3 is TGTGCCAGCAGCTTAGGACAGCTCACCGGGGAGCTGTTTTTT.

The CDR3 nucleotides read TGTGCCAGCAGCTGGGGGACGGGGGCGACCACCGGGGAGCTGTTTTTT. Encoded protein: CASSWGTGATTGELFF. The genes are TRBV7-2 and TRBJ2-2, with D perhaps TRBD1 or TRBD2 (6 bases each). V was clipped by 4 bases and J by 4 bases, with 16 bases between them. The germline V gene encodes CDR1 SGHTA and CDR2 FQGNSA. The CDR3 has 16 residues. The variable domain in full, completed from reference TRBV7-2 and TRBJ2-2, reads GAGVSQSPSNKVTEKGKDVELRCDPISGHTALYWYRQSLGQGLEFLIYFQGNSAPDKSGLPSDRFSAERTGGSVSTLTIQRTQQEDSAVYLCASSWGTGATTGELFFGEGSRLTVL.

This clone has a single count. The chain has TRBV27 and TRBJ2-7; 7 nucleotides agree with TRBD2. The CDR3 spans 13 residues. The germline gives CDR1 MNHEY, CDR2 SMNVEV (reference sequence). Trimming cost V 5 bases and J 4 bases; bases outside gene matches: 5. The CDR3 here is CASSGRGDYEQYF. CDR3 nucleotides: TGTGCCAGCAGTGGCCGGGGGGATTACGAGCAGTACTTC.

The chain has TRBV11-3 and TRBJ1-1; D unresolved. This CDR3 has 13 amino acids. Germline values: CDR1 SGHNT, CDR2 YENEEA. Trimming cost V 4 bases and J 1 base, with 7 bases left between them. CDR3 sequence: CASSSRGNTEAFF. The CDR3 bases are TGTGCCAGCAGCTCCAGAGGGAACACTGAAGCTTTCTTT. The variable domain in full, with the rest retrieved from reference TRBV11-3 and TRBJ1-1, is EAGVVQSPRYKIIEKKQPVAFWCNPISGHNTLYWYLQNLGQGPELLIRYENEEAVDDSQLPKDRFSAERLKGVDSTLKIQPAELGDSAVYLCASSSRGNTEAFFGQGTRLTVV.

The chain combines TRBV7-9 with TRBJ2-2, with 12 bases aligning to TRBD1. The J segment lost 6 bases and the V segment lost 7 bases, leaving 9 bases of the junction unmatched. Germline V CDR1 and CDR2: SEHNR, FQNEAQ (reference sequence). The CDR3 has 16 residues. The CDR3 bases are TGTGCCAGCACCCACCCGGGACAGGGGGCCCCCGGGGAGCTGTTTTTT. The encoded protein is CASTHPGQGAPGELFF. Full variable domain (outside the CDR3, taken from reference TRBV7-9 and TRBJ2-2): DTGVSQNPRHKITKRGQNVTFRCDPISEHNRLYWYRQTLGQGPEFLTYFQNEAQLEKSRLLSDRFSAERPKGSFSTLEIQRTEQGDSAMYLCASTHPGQGAPGELFFGEGSRLTVL.

The chain couples TRBV2 to TRBJ1-2, with 11 bases matching TRBD1. Losses at the gene ends were 8 bases for V and 6 bases for J; bases not matched to a gene: 8. Germline loops: CDR1 SNHLY, CDR2 FYNNEI. The CDR3 has 14 amino acids. This CDR3 reads CASRDRGFLNGYTF. DNA for the CDR3: TGTGCCAGCCGGGACAGGGGGTTTCTAAATGGCTACACCTTC.

This chain links TRBV4-1 with TRBJ1-4; unclear D gene. V lost 0 bases to trimming and J lost 4 bases, with 9 bases between them. From germline, CDR1 is MGHRA and CDR2 YSYEKL. The CDR3 covers 15 residues. CDR3 coding DNA: TGCGCCAGCAGCCAAGATCCTGGGGATAATGAAAAACTGTTTTTT. Translated: CASSQDPGDNEKLFF.

The rearrangement joins TRBV7-9 to TRBJ1-1; 9 positions agree with TRBD1. V was pared by 4 bases and J by 8 bases, with 5 bases of the junction left unmatched. The CDR3 sequence is 13 residues long. Germline loops: CDR1 SEHNR, CDR2 FQNEAQ (reference sequence). CDR3 region: CASSSQGAWEAFF. CDR3 DNA: TGTGCCAGCAGCTCACAGGGGGCTTGGGAAGCTTTCTTT.

This chain links TRBV7-8 with TRBJ1-6, with D perhaps matching TRBD1 (6 bases). Germline CDR1 is SGHVS and CDR2 is FQNEAQ. The V gene lost 1 base and the J gene lost 8 bases, with 12 bases spanning the gap. This CDR3 contains 15 residues. CDR3 region: CASSLEAGEYSPLHF. DNA for the CDR3: TGTGCCAGCAGCTTAGAGGCAGGGGAATATTCACCCCTCCACTTT.

The count of this clone is one. The rearrangement uses TRBV2 and TRBJ1-4; D gene uncertain. There are 14 residues in the CDR3. Trimming left V 6 bases short and J 6 bases short, with 14 bases between. Germline V gives CDR1 SNHLY, CDR2 FYNNEI. DNA of the CDR3: TGTGCCAGCAGCATGACGGACCTTTATGAAAAACTGTTTTTT. Amino acids: CASSMTDLYEKLFF.

The chain employs TRBV9 and TRBJ2-5; 9 nucleotides agree with TRBD2. CDR1 is SGDLS and CDR2 is YYNGEE in the germline V gene. The V gene end was trimmed by 0 bases and the J gene end by 5 bases; junction bases not matched to a gene: 11. The CDR3 covers 17 residues. CDR3 nucleotide sequence: TGTGCCAGCAGCGTAGGAATCTTGCGGGAGGGCCTTGAGACCCAGTACTTC. Its translation: CASSVGILREGLETQYF.

This sequence joins TRBV5-4 and TRBJ2-1, with D maybe TRBD2 (6 bases). V lost 0 bases and J lost 4, with 8 bases in between. The CDR3 sequence is 14 residues long. Germline assignment: CDR1 SGHNT and CDR2 YYREEE (reference sequence). CDR3 DNA: TGTGCCAGCAGCTTGGGGGGGGATTACAATGAGCAGTTCTTC. Protein sequence: CASSLGGDYNEQFF. The whole variable domain, remainder taken from reference TRBV5-4 and TRBJ2-1, is ETGVTQSPTHLIKTRGQQVTLRCSSQSGHNTVSWYQQALGQGPQFIFQYYREEENGRGNFPPRFSGLQFPNYSSELNVNALELDDSALYLCASSLGGDYNEQFFGPGTRLTVL.

This clone showed up just once. The rearrangement uses TRBV5-6 and TRBJ2-1, with 8 positions matching TRBD1. V was pared by 4 bases and J by 7 bases, with 7 bases of the junction left unmatched. Germline CDR1 is SGHDT and CDR2 is YYEEEE. The CDR3 runs 14 residues. DNA of the CDR3: TGTGCCAGCAGCGGAGGACAGGGAGAGAATGAGCAGTTCTTC. It encodes CASSGGQGENEQFF.

For the CDR3, the DNA is TGTGCCAGCAGTCCCCGGGGAGGGGGCTTCTATGGCTACACCTTC. Protein sequence: CASSPRGGGFYGYTF. The chain combines TRBV27 with TRBJ1-2, with 7 bases matching TRBD1. CDR1 MNHEY and CDR2 SMNVEV come from the germline V gene (reference sequence). The CDR3 is 15 residues long. The V gene end was trimmed by 5 bases and the J gene end by 4 bases; junction bases not matched to a gene: 10.

Only a few counts were recorded for this clone. V gene TRBV6-1 combines with J gene TRBJ2-1; weak D call: TRBD2 (6 bases). This CDR3 region has 15 residues. Per the germline V gene, CDR1 is MNHNS and CDR2 is SASEGT. V was clipped by 1 base and J by 6 bases, with 13 bases between them. The CDR3 reads CASSEEEGSVNEQFF. For the CDR3, the DNA is TGTGCCAGCAGTGAAGAGGAGGGGTCCGTCAATGAGCAGTTCTTC.

This sequence joins TRBV29-1 and TRBJ2-7, with TRBD2 matching over 8 bases. CDR1 is SQVTM, CDR2 ANQGSEA, per germline. The V and J ends lost 2 bases and 4 bases, in that order; junction bases with no gene match: 16. The CDR3 runs 17 residues. Here the CDR3 reads CSVETAAESGGAYEQYF. The CDR3 DNA sequence: TGCAGCGTTGAAACCGCCGCTGAGAGCGGGGGAGCTTACGAGCAGTACTTC.

The V and J genes are TRBV7-3 and TRBJ2-3; 7 bases align to TRBD2. The junction had 6 bases not matched to a gene; V was cut back by 3 bases and J by 3 bases. This CDR3 spans 15 amino acids. In germline, CDR1 is SGHTA, CDR2 FQGTGA. This chain's CDR3 is CASSLAGEETDTQYF. CDR3 DNA: TGTGCCAGCAGCTTGGCGGGAGAGGAGACAGATACGCAGTATTTT.

Only one count was recorded for this clone. This chain joins TRBV27 and TRBJ2-7, with TRBD2 matching over 14 bases. Trimming cost V 5 bases and J 6 bases; bases outside gene matches: 9. Germline CDR1 is MNHEY and CDR2 is SMNVEV (reference sequence). The length of the CDR3 is 16 residues. The CDR3 nucleotides are TGTGCCAGCAGTCATAGGACTAGCGGGGGGCTCAGCGAGCAGTACTTC. Protein sequence: CASSHRTSGGLSEQYF.

Concerning this clone itself: Germline is not matched at one junction end, which may reflect a read error. The chain employs TRBV7-3 and TRBJ2-7; 7 nucleotides agree with TRBD2. CDR1 and CDR2 (germline): SGHTA, FQGTGA. The CDR3 is made up of 15 amino acids. The CDR3 DNA sequence: TGCGCCAGCAGCCAAGGACTAGTCGGGGTCCACGAGCAGTACTTC. Its protein product is CASSQGLVGVHEQYF.

This chain connects TRBV5-4 to TRBJ1-1, with a tentative D call TRBD1 (5 bases). The CDR3 length is 14 residues. With 4 bases removed from V and 1 base from J, the gap between germline ends came to 11 bases. Germline V lookup: CDR1 SGHNT, CDR2 YYREEE (reference sequence). CDR3 residues: CASSTGQTNTEAFF. In nucleotides, the CDR3 is TGTGCCAGCAGCACGGGGCAGACGAACACTGAAGCTTTCTTT.

The rearrangement links TRBV6-8 to TRBJ2-7, with D possibly matching TRBD2 (7 bases). Germline V CDR1 and CDR2: MNHGY, SAAAGT. The CDR3 consists of 12 residues. V was pared by 10 bases and J by 2 bases, with 12 bases between. The CDR3, as DNA: TGTGCCACTTCGGGGGGCGCCTACGAGCAGTACTTC. Translating gives CATSGGAYEQYF.

This chain connects TRBV9 to TRBJ2-1, with TRBD2 identical over 14 bases. The J segment lost 1 base and the V segment lost 3 bases, leaving 12 bases of the junction unmatched. CDR3 length: 20 amino acids. CDR1 is SGDLS, CDR2 YYNGEE, per germline. This CDR3 reads CASSDFSGTSGSYSYNEQFF. CDR3 coding DNA: TGTGCCAGCAGCGATTTCTCCGGGACTAGCGGGAGTTATTCCTACAATGAGCAGTTCTTC.

The CDR3 nucleotides read TGTGCCAGCAGCCCCTTGACAGGTTCCACCTACGAGCAGTACTTC. Amino acid sequence: CASSPLTGSTYEQYF. V and J are TRBV6-5 and TRBJ2-7; maybe TRBD1 (6 bases). Trimming removed 6 bases from V and 2 bases from J, with 17 bases in between. Germline CDR1 and CDR2: MNHEY and SVGAGI. The CDR3 extends over 15 amino acids.

Of note for this clone: One junction end disagrees with the germline gene, perhaps due to a read error. The chain has TRBV13 and TRBJ1-2; 11 bases fit TRBD1. This CDR3 has 15 amino acids. Germline CDR1 is PRHDT and CDR2 is FYEKMQ (reference sequence). CDR3 amino acids: CASSLGQGARDGYTF. CDR3 nucleotides: TGTGCCAGCAGCCTAGGACAGGGGGCGCGGGATGGCTACACCTTC.

This rearrangement joins TRBV11-2 to TRBJ2-1; TRBD2 matches 8 bases. CDR3 length equals 17 residues. Germline trimming cut 5 bases from V and 0 bases from J; bases unmatched to any gene: 9. CDR1 and CDR2 (germline): SGHAT, FQNNGV. CDR3 in DNA: TGTGCCAGCAGCGCGAGGACTAGCAGGAGCTCCTACAATGAGCAGTTCTTC. Protein product: CASSARTSRSSYNEQFF.

This chain links TRBV2 with TRBJ2-4; 8 bases match TRBD2. J lost 1 base, V lost 2 bases, and 10 bases had no gene match. This CDR3 comprises 18 residues. Germline CDR1 and CDR2: SNHLY and FYNNEI. The CDR3 is CASSERGGFRLAKNIQYF. The CDR3 bases are TGTGCCAGCAGTGAACGGGGGGGATTCCGATTGGCCAAAAACATTCAGTACTTC.

The chain couples TRBV4-2 to TRBJ2-3; 8 positions match TRBD2. The length of the CDR3 is 16 residues. CDR1 and CDR2 (germline): LGHNA, YNFKEQ. J lost 0 bases, V lost 2 bases, and 4 bases had no gene match. In DNA form, the CDR3 reads TGTGCCAGCAGCCAATTTCAGCGGGAGAGCACAGATACGCAGTATTTT. It specifies CASSQFQRESTDTQYF.

The chain has TRBV6-5 and TRBJ2-3; D call uncertain. CDR1 and CDR2 (germline): MNHEY, SVGAGI. Deletions cut 0 bases from V and 0 bases from J, with 7 bases between. CDR3 size: 15 residues. This CDR3 reads CASSYSELSTDTQYF. The CDR3 DNA follows: TGTGCCAGCAGTTACTCGGAACTTAGCACAGATACGCAGTATTTT.

This chain uses TRBV6-5 with TRBJ2-7, with D possibly matching TRBD1 (5 bases). Germline assignment: CDR1 MNHEY and CDR2 SVGAGI. Trimming took 6 bases from V and 3 from J, leaving 9 bases between them. The CDR3 sequence is 12 residues long. The CDR3 region has the DNA TGTGCCAGCAGCACCGACAGCTACGAGCAGTACTTC. It codes for CASSTDSYEQYF.

The chain employs TRBV19 and TRBJ1-5, with D unclear. CDR3 length: 14 amino acids. Germline V lookup: CDR1 LNHDA, CDR2 SQIVND (reference sequence). The V end lost 3 bases, the J end lost 14 bases, and 20 bases lay between the germline ends. CDR3 bases: TGTGCCAGTAGTATTGGTAAGCTGCGGGCCGAAGAGCATTTT. Amino acids: CASSIGKLRAEEHF.